The present entry profiles one T cell receptor (beta chain) with its context. Its antigen is as yet unknown. CD45RO/CCR7/CD25/CD127/CD95/CD27 staining was used to isolate CD4+ naive, central memory, regulatory and stem cell-like memory cells by sorting. Germline CDR1 SGHTS, CDR2 YDEGEE. The CDR3 has 13 amino acids. V was pared by 4 bases and J by 8 bases, with 5 bases of the junction left unmatched. The sample is drawn from a study of beta chain features in type 1 diabetes. Looking at the study overall: Age, gender and cell yields were alike across patients and healthy donors.

General observations from the study: In type 1 diabetes patients, VDJ junctions had fewer insertions; deletions at these junctions were more frequent. Using cDNA template may skew counts toward highly expressing activated cells. Significant though moderate, a shortening of TCRB CDR3s appeared in all four CD4+ subsets of Type 1 diabetes patients.

Investigators reverse transcribed all isolated RNA, so they sequenced expressed TCRB transcripts. Here immunoSEQ multiplex PCR was the method, and the copy in TCRdb shows in-frame clones only, minus some. The sample lists around 160,000 clones, around 8.4% occurring once. This sequence originates from a woman aged 18-35 years with type 1 diabetes. This chain connects TRBV5-8 to TRBJ1-2; 10 bases align to TRBD1. Material for sequencing was central memory CD4+ T cells from blood. The CDR3 nucleotides read TGTGCCAGCAGCCTCCGGGACAGGGGAGGCTACACCTTC. It codes for CASSLRDRGGYTF.